Listed here are 8 T cell receptor beta chains from one sample, sequenced in a study of cytomegalovirus exposure and HLA in healthy donors. 13 Jbeta primers and 60 Vbeta primers were used for the PCR. Assay used: immunoSEQ multiplex PCR; TCRdb lists only in-frame clones, some missing. Of more than 90,000 clones in the sample, more than 70% were seen once. The sequencing input was PBMCs. These receptors were collected from a female donor in good health and CMV-seronegative.

The rearrangement links TRBV2 to TRBJ2-1; 14 bases are a match to TRBD2. Trimming at V came to 8 bases and at J to 9 bases, leaving 6 bases not matched to a gene. The CDR3 totals 14 residues. CDR1 and CDR2 (germline): SNHLY, FYNNEI. The CDR3 reads CASGSGLAGVEQFF. As DNA, the CDR3 is TGTGCCAGCGGCTCGGGACTAGCGGGAGTTGAGCAGTTCTTC.

The count of this clone is one. The chain is built from TRBV19 and TRBJ1-3, with 9 bases identical to TRBD1. CDR1 is LNHDA and CDR2 is SQIVND in the germline V gene (reference sequence). The CDR3 loop spans 19 amino acids. Trimming took 3 bases from V and 0 from J; bases not matched to a gene: 12. As DNA, the CDR3 is TGTGCCAGTAGTATCGCCGGGACAGGGTTCGTTGACTCTGGAAACACCATATATTTT. It translates to CASSIAGTGFVDSGNTIYF.

This clone was detected only once. The same CDR3 also results from other DNA sequences found in this sample. The chain uses TRBV5-4 and TRBJ2-7; 9 bases are a match to TRBD1. Germline values: CDR1 SGHNT, CDR2 YYREEE (reference sequence). The CDR3 is 14 amino acids. V shed 0 bases, J shed 6 bases, and the junction held 4 bases outside the gene matches. The CDR3 nucleotides are TGTGCCAGCAGCTTGGGGGACAGGGAACGCGAGCAGTACTTC. This translates into CASSLGDREREQYF.

V and J are TRBV6-5 and TRBJ2-7; 9 nucleotides line up with TRBD1. Looked up from germline, CDR1 is MNHEY and CDR2 is SVGAGI. V was clipped by 5 bases and J by 4 bases; unmatched bases: 3. The CDR3 sequence is 13 residues long. As DNA, the CDR3 is TGTGCCAGCAGTACAGGGGGCTGGTACGAGCAGTACTTC. Protein product: CASSTGGWYEQYF.

The chain combines TRBV7-8 with TRBJ2-5, with 7 bases identical to TRBD2. Germline V gives CDR1 SGHVS, CDR2 FQNEAQ. This CDR3 region has 16 residues. V was clipped by 4 bases and J by 1 base; unmatched bases: 9. CDR3 sequence: CASSSLAGAIQETQYF. CDR3 nucleotides: TGTGCCAGCAGCTCGTTAGCGGGCGCCATCCAAGAGACCCAGTACTTC.

This clone has just one count. V gene TRBV5-1 combines with J gene TRBJ2-1, with D tentatively TRBD2 (5 bases). CDR1 and CDR2 from the germline V gene are SGHRS and YFSETQ. Between the trimmed V and J ends, which lost 2 bases and 7 bases, there was a span of 22 bases. CDR3 size: 17 residues. The CDR3 spells CASSFFSRGPSDNEQFF. Here the CDR3 DNA reads TGCGCCAGCAGCTTCTTTTCACGCGGGCCCAGTGATAATGAGCAGTTCTTC. Combining the CDR3 with reference TRBV5-1 and TRBJ2-1 gives the whole variable domain KAGVTQTPRYLIKTRGQQVTLSCSPISGHRSVSWYQQTPGQGLQFLFEYFSETQRNKGNFPGRFSGRQFSNSRSEMNVSTLELGDSALYLCASSFFSRGPSDNEQFFGPGTRLTVL.

This rearrangement joins TRBV29-1 to TRBJ1-1; D possibly corresponds to TRBD1 (5 bases). V lost 6 bases, J lost 0 bases, and 11 bases lay in between. Germline values: CDR1 SQVTM, CDR2 ANQGSEA. The CDR3 extends over 13 amino acids. CDR3 nucleotide sequence: TGCAGCGTATCGGGACTAGTGAACACTGAAGCTTTCTTT. This codes for CSVSGLVNTEAFF.

The chain uses TRBV7-9 and TRBJ1-2; 10 nucleotides agree with TRBD1. The J segment lost 4 bases and the V segment lost 5 bases, leaving 10 bases of the junction unmatched. Germline CDR1 reads SEHNR; CDR2 reads FQNEAQ (reference sequence). The CDR3 has 16 residues. The CDR3 loop is CASSRTGTGAVYGYTF. In DNA, the CDR3 is TGTGCCAGCAGCCGGACCGGGACAGGGGCCGTCTATGGCTACACCTTC.